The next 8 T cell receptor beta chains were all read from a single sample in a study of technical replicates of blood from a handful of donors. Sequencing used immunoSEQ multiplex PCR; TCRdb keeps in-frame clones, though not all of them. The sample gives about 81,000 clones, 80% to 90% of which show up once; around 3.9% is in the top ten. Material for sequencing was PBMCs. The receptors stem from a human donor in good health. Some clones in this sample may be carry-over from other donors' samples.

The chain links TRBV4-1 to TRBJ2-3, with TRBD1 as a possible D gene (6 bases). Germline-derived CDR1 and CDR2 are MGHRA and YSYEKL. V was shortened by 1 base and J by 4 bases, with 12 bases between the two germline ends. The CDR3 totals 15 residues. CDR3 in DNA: TGCGCCAGCAGCCAAGGGACAGCAGACTCAGATACGCAGTATTTT. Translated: CASSQGTADSDTQYF.

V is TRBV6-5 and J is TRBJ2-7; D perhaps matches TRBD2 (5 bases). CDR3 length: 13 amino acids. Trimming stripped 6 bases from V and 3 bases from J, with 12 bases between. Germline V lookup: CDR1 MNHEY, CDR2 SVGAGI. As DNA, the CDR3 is TGTGCCAGCAGACAACTAGGAAACTACGAGCAGTACTTC. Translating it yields CASRQLGNYEQYF.

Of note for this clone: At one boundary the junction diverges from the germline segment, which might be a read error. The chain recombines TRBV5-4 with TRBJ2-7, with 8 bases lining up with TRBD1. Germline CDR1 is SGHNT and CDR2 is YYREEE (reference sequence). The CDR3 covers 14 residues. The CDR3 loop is CASSLRTGSYEQYF. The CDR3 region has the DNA TGCGCCAGCAGCCTGCGGACAGGGAGCTACGAGCAGTACTTC.

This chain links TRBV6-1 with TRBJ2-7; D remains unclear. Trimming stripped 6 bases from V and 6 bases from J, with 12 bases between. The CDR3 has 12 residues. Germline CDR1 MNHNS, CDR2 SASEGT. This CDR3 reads CASSQAASEQYF. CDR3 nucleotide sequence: TGTGCCAGCAGCCAAGCAGCGTCCGAGCAGTACTTC.

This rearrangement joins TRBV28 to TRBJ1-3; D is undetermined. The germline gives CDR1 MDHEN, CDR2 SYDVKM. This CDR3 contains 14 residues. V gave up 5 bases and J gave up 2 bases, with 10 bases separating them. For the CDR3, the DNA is TGTGCCAGCAGTGGGAGCGGCCCTGGAAACACCATATATTTT. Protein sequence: CASSGSGPGNTIYF. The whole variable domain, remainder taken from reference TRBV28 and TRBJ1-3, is DVKVTQSSRYLVKRTGEKVFLECVQDMDHENMFWYRQDPGLGLRLIYFSYDVKMKEKGDIPEGYSVSREKKERFSLILESASTNQTSMYLCASSGSGPGNTIYFGEGSWLTVV.

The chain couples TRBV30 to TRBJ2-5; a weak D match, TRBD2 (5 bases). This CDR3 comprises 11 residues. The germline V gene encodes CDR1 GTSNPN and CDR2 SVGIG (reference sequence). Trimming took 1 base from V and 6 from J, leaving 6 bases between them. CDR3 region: CAWSGEKTQYF. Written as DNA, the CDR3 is TGTGCCTGGAGTGGGGAGAAGACCCAGTACTTC.

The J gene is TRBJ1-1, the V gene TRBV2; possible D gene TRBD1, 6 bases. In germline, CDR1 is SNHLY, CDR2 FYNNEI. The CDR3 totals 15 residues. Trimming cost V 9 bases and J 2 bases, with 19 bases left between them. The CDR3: CASRELGQRNTEAFF. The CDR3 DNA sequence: TGTGCCAGTAGGGAACTTGGACAGCGTAACACTGAAGCTTTCTTT. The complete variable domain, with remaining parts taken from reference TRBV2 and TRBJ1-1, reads EPEVTQTPSHQVTQMGQEVILRCVPISNHLYFYWYRQILGQKVEFLVSFYNNEISEKSEIFDDQFSVERPDGSNFTLKIRSTKLEDSAMYFCASRELGQRNTEAFFGQGTRLTVV.

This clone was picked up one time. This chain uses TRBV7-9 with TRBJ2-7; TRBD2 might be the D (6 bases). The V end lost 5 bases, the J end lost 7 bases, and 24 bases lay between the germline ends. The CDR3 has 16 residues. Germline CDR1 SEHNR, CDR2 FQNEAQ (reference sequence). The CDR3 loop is CASSPFLGDGREEQYF. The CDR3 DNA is TGTGCCAGCAGCCCATTCTTAGGGGACGGTCGGGAGGAGCAGTACTTC.